The sequence of this T cell receptor beta chain was determined in a study of T cells of healthy individuals. This CDR3 region has 16 residues. CDR1 is SEHNR, CDR2 FQNEAQ, per germline (reference sequence). The ends were cut back, 3 bases at V and 4 bases at J, with 16 bases in the middle. TCRdb re-derived calls from the 5' RACE reads in MiXCR, one entry per CDR3 protein. Altogether tens of thousands of distinct CDR3 sequences are present, 15% to 20% being singletons, with the ten largest covering roughly 4.7%. This sequence joins TRBV7-9 and TRBJ2-1, with D possibly being TRBD1 or TRBD2 (6 bases each). The receptor was isolated from a human donor in good health. CDR3 sequence (DNA): TGTGCCAGCAGCTTCGGGGCCGGGGGCCCGTACAATGAGCAGTTCTTC. Encoded protein: CASSFGAGGPYNEQFF.